This note documents a single T cell receptor beta chain sequence. The germline V gene encodes CDR1 SGHRS and CDR2 YFSETQ. The CDR3 length is 13 residues. The germline V and J ends were trimmed by 7 bases and 0 bases, with 9 bases remaining between them. The data derive from a study of blood T cell repertoires in COVID-19. About the research overall: Italy, Spain and the United States were the sources of the convalescent and acute COVID-19 samples.

The participants were between roughly 18 and 100 years old and came from some 25 US areas. Assignments of participants to cohorts depended upon their own reported clinical history. TCRdb keeps only in-frame clones here, not all; method: immunoSEQ multiplex PCR. The sample records around 300,000 clones, around 90% being singletons. This TCR came from a woman in her thirties or forties who had recovered from COVID-19. The material sequenced was PBMCs or T cells enriched from blood (not recorded which). The genes are TRBV5-1 and TRBJ2-3, with D possibly matching TRBD1 (6 bases). The CDR3: CASHRASTDTQYF. The CDR3 region has the DNA TGCGCCAGCCACAGGGCTAGCACAGATACGCAGTATTTT.